The entry that follows covers one T cell receptor beta chain sequence. This specimen belongs to a study of T cells in localized non-small cell lung cancer. Germline CDR1 and CDR2: SGHAT and FQNNGV. This CDR3 is 13 amino acids long. Trimming stripped 3 bases from V and 3 bases from J, with 8 bases between. Sequenced by immunoSEQ multiplex PCR; TCRdb stores in-frame clones only, minus some. The table lists about 52,000 clones, around 90% of them singletons. This sample comprised PBMCs, obtained before any cancer treatment. V gene TRBV11-2 combines with J gene TRBJ2-5, with D possibly matching TRBD2 (5 bases). This receptor was obtained from a female donor with stage II lung adenocarcinoma. The CDR3 loop reads CASSFPGEETQYF. The CDR3 DNA is TGTGCCAGCAGCTTTCCCGGGGAAGAGACCCAGTACTTC.